The text below deals with one T cell receptor (beta chain). What it recognizes is unknown. This CDR3 contains 14 residues. CDR1 is MNHEY and CDR2 is SVGAGI in the germline V gene. Trimming left V 8 bases short and J 1 base short, with 14 bases between. This specimen comes from a study of CD8+ T cells in alopecia areata. Study-wide results and caveats: Across lesional scalp, and particularly alopecia totalis/universalis, clonality surpassed that of normal scalp. Patients showed less clear TCR sequence sharing than mice, possibly partly because of HLA diversity.

Sequencing templates came from extracted RNA that was reverse transcribed into cDNA. Data came from immunoSEQ multiplex PCR; TCRdb stores just in-frame clones and leaves some out. This sample yields about 200,000 clones, of which about 61% are seen a single time; approximately 4.9% belongs to the top ten. V is TRBV6-5 and J is TRBJ2-5, with a possible D match to TRBD2 (5 bases). Sequencing was done on a sample of CD8+ T cells sorted from blood. This sequence was found in a human donor in good health. The CDR3 DNA reads as TGTGCCAGCCTAGGGCGAGGGCTCCAAGAGACCCAGTACTTC. Translating it yields CASLGRGLQETQYF.